The source of this T cell receptor beta chain is a study of PD-L1 blockade in urothelial cancer. Study details: Per blood sample, T cells had a median of approximately 150,000. Whole-study results and caveats: Larger 3-week expansion of tumor-associated blood clones was seen in durable-benefit patients.

Turning to this clone: Its specificity is not known.

Synthetic TCR analog templates were spiked into each PCR. Assay used: immunoSEQ multiplex PCR; TCRdb lists only in-frame clones, some missing. The table has 130,000 or so clones, approximately 84% seen once. The CDR3 length is 13 residues. Germline V CDR1 and CDR2: LNHDA, SQIVND (reference sequence). V was clipped by 3 bases and J by 6 bases, with 11 bases between them. This sample's time point: pretreatment peripheral blood. This chain uses TRBV19 with TRBJ1-2; D is unresolved. The sequence was collected from a man over 45 with urothelial cancer. This sample comprised PBMCs, obtained around atezolizumab (anti-PD-L1) treatment. DNA of the CDR3: TGTGCCAGTAGTATTTGGCCCTTCCATGGCTACACCTTC. It codes for CASSIWPFHGYTF.